A selection of T cell receptor beta chains follows, all from one sample in a study of T cell changes during pregnancy in multiple sclerosis. Assay used: immunoSEQ multiplex PCR; TCRdb lists only in-frame clones, some missing. Of some 97,000 clones listed, around nine tenths were seen once; the top ten hold around 1.2%. This material consisted of peripheral blood, taken in the second trimester of pregnancy. All receptors come from a female donor with multiple sclerosis, enrolled in a pregnancy study. CDR3s include the opening cysteine and the closing phenylalanine or tryptophan. A D gene is named only where the DNA matches it firmly. Size is omitted from some rows. Given values are once, few, many or a class for expanded clones.

CASSQDLNSPEQYF	TGTGCCAGCAGCCAAGACCTCAACAGTCCCGAGCAGTACTTC	14	-	TRBJ2-7	-	TRBV14
CASSLGRGNGNTIYF	TGTGCCAGCAGCTTGGGCAGGGGGAACGGAAACACCATATATTTT	15	TRBD1	TRBJ1-3	-	TRBV7-9
CASSPTAGGNYEQYF	TGTGCCAGCTCACCGACAGCGGGAGGGAATTACGAGCAGTACTTC	15	TRBD2	TRBJ2-7	-	TRBV18
CAWDPGLANTGELFF	TGTGCCTGGGATCCGGGACTAGCGAACACCGGGGAGCTGTTTTTT	15	TRBD2	TRBJ2-2	-	TRBV30
CASSYTLAAAYNEQFF	TGTGCCAGCAGCTACACCCTAGCGGCAGCCTACAATGAGCAGTTCTTC	16	TRBD2	TRBJ2-1	-	TRBV11-2
CASSITDSSGNTIYF	TGTGCCAGTAGTATCACGGACAGCTCTGGAAACACCATATATTTT	15	-	TRBJ1-3	-	TRBV19
CASSPQGQAASGNTIYF	TGTGCCAGCAGCCCGCAAGGACAGGCGGCCTCTGGAAACACCATATATTTT	17	TRBD1	TRBJ1-3	-	TRBV9
CASSLIPAATNEKLFF	TGTGCCAGCAGCTTAATCCCGGCGGCAACTAATGAAAAACTGTTTTTT	16	-	TRBJ1-4	-	TRBV7-6
CASSPGGAGEKLFF	TGTGCCAGCAGCCCCGGGGGGGCGGGAGAAAAACTGTTTTTT	14	-	TRBJ1-4	-	TRBV6-6
CASSQVPGDIGYTF	TGTGCCAGCAGCCAGGTGCCAGGCGATATCGGCTACACCTTC	14	-	TRBJ1-2	-	TRBV14
CASKLGGGASNQPQHF	TGTGCCAGCAAATTAGGGGGGGGAGCGAGCAATCAGCCCCAGCATTTT	16	-	TRBJ1-5	-	TRBV28
CATSRVLGTYEQYF	TGTGCCACCTCCCGGGTCCTAGGAACCTACGAGCAGTACTTC	14	-	TRBJ2-7	-	TRBV15
CASRQGFDQPQHF	TGTGCCAGCAGACAGGGCTTTGATCAGCCCCAGCATTTT	13	-	TRBJ1-5	once	TRBV2
CASSLVTGFNQPQHF	TGTGCCAGCAGCTTAGTGACAGGGTTCAATCAGCCCCAGCATTTT	15	TRBD1	TRBJ1-5	-	TRBV7-2
CAISDGINNQPQHF	TGTGCCATCAGTGACGGTATTAACAATCAGCCCCAGCATTTT	14	-	TRBJ1-5	once	TRBV10-3
CASSSSGTRDF	TGCGCCAGCAGCTCTTCGGGAACTCGGGATTTT	11	-	TRBJ2-3	once	TRBV5-1
CASSLGTGGYGYTF	TGCGCCAGCAGCTTGGGGACAGGTGGCTATGGCTACACCTTC	14	TRBD1	TRBJ1-2	-	TRBV5-1
CASSPLTGYNEQFF	TGTGCCAGCAGCCCCTTGACAGGCTACAATGAGCAGTTCTTC	14	-	TRBJ2-1	-	TRBV7-9
CASSFPRHHNQPQHF	TGTGCCAGCAGCTTCCCAAGACACCATAATCAGCCCCAGCATTTT	15	-	TRBJ1-5	once	TRBV11-3
CASSPTRGGANYGYTF	TGCGCCAGCAGCCCCACCCGAGGGGGGGCGAACTATGGCTACACCTTC	16	-	TRBJ1-2	-	TRBV5-1
CASSAAHRVYEQYF	TGTGCCAGCAGTGCGGCCCACAGGGTCTACGAGCAGTACTTC	14	-	TRBJ2-7	-	TRBV6-1
CAIGTGGPGAQYF	TGTGCCATCGGGACAGGAGGACCTGGGGCCCAGTACTTC	13	TRBD1	TRBJ2-5	-	TRBV6-1
CASSLVVAAGEPQHF	TGTGCCAGCAGCTTAGTTGTGGCGGCCGGCGAGCCCCAGCATTTT	15	-	TRBJ1-5	-	TRBV7-8
CATTGLAINEQFF	TGTGCCACGACGGGACTAGCGATCAATGAGCAGTTCTTC	13	TRBD2	TRBJ2-1	-	TRBV5-5
CASSPSGGGISEKLFF	TGCGCCAGCAGCCCCAGTGGTGGTGGCATATCGGAAAAACTGTTTTTT	16	-	TRBJ1-4	-	TRBV5-1
CASSFLNYGYTF	TGTGCCAGCAGTTTTTTAAACTATGGCTACACCTTC	12	-	TRBJ1-2	-	TRBV28
CASSESAGWASYEQYF	TGTGCCAGCAGTGAATCGGCAGGGTGGGCCTCCTACGAGCAGTACTTC	16	-	TRBJ2-7	-	TRBV6-1
CSVDGSSGNTIYF	TGCAGCGTTGACGGGAGCTCTGGAAACACCATATATTTT	13	-	TRBJ1-3	once	TRBV29-1
CASSHTWTGGNQPQHF	TGTGCCAGCTCACACACCTGGACAGGGGGCAATCAGCCCCAGCATTTT	16	TRBD1	TRBJ1-5	-	TRBV18
CASSIVGLAGGEQFF	TGTGCCAGTAGTATAGTCGGACTAGCGGGAGGTGAGCAGTTCTTC	15	TRBD2	TRBJ2-1	-	TRBV19
CASSFREDTEAFF	TGTGCCAGCAGTTTCAGGGAGGACACTGAAGCTTTCTTT	13	-	TRBJ1-1	-	TRBV27
CSVATAYNEQFF	TGCAGCGTTGCGACAGCCTACAATGAGCAGTTCTTC	12	-	TRBJ2-1	-	TRBV29-1
CASSLDGQGSEAFF	TGCGCCAGCAGCTTGGATGGACAGGGCTCTGAAGCTTTCTTT	14	TRBD1	TRBJ1-1	-	TRBV5-1
CASSDRGTTDTQYF	TGTGCCAGCAGCGACCGGGGTACCACAGATACGCAGTATTTT	14	-	TRBJ2-3	-	TRBV7-2
CASSLANDRDHWGYTF	TGTGCCAGCAGCTTAGCGAACGACAGGGATCATTGGGGCTACACCTTC	16	TRBD1	TRBJ1-2	-	TRBV7-9
CASSPRSGSKNTEAFF	TGTGCCAGCAGTCCGCGATCCGGGAGCAAGAACACTGAAGCTTTCTTT	16	-	TRBJ1-1	-	TRBV28
CASSSAGPPYEQYF	TGTGCCAGCAGCTCGGCGGGCCCGCCGTACGAGCAGTACTTC	14	-	TRBJ2-7	-	TRBV28
CAWSTQGVEKLFF	TGTGCCTGGAGCACCCAGGGGGTTGAAAAACTGTTTTTT	13	TRBD1	TRBJ1-4	-	TRBV30
CASSESRGTGTEAFF	TGCGCCAGCAGTGAGTCTAGGGGCACGGGCACTGAAGCTTTCTTT	15	-	TRBJ1-1	-	TRBV10-1
CASSSGTGWTNEKLFF	TGCGCCAGCAGCTCCGGGACAGGGTGGACTAATGAAAAACTGTTTTTT	16	TRBD1	TRBJ1-4	-	TRBV5-1
CSVEMVAQETQYF	TGCAGCGTTGAAATGGTGGCACAAGAGACCCAGTACTTC	13	-	TRBJ2-5	-	TRBV29-1
CASSPLTSGNTIYF	TGTGCCAGCAGTCCCCTGACATCTGGAAACACCATATATTTT	14	-	TRBJ1-3	-	TRBV6-5
CASSIYGSGTYNEQFF	TGTGCCAGTAGTATATACGGTAGCGGGACTTACAATGAGCAGTTCTTC	16	TRBD2	TRBJ2-1	-	TRBV19
CASSEQKGGNQPQHF	TGCGCCAGCAGTGAGCAGAAAGGGGGCAATCAGCCCCAGCATTTT	15	-	TRBJ1-5	-	TRBV10-2
CASSQGKGIVESPQHF	TGCGCCAGCAGCCAAGGAAAGGGGATAGTGGAATCCCCCCAGCATTTT	16	-	TRBJ1-5	-	TRBV4-1
CAYSGTDSNQPQHF	TGTGCCTATTCCGGGACAGATAGCAATCAGCCCCAGCATTTT	14	TRBD1	TRBJ1-5	-	TRBV30
CASSLAPGTGGGKTQYF	TGTGCCAGCAGCTTAGCACCCGGGACAGGGGGCGGGAAGACCCAGTACTTC	17	TRBD1	TRBJ2-5	-	TRBV7-2
CASQGHDGRDEQFF	TGTGCCAGCCAGGGTCACGATGGCCGGGATGAGCAGTTCTTC	14	-	TRBJ2-1	-	TRBV6-6
CASVVSGGTEAFF	TGCGCCAGCGTCGTAAGTGGGGGGACTGAAGCTTTCTTT	13	-	TRBJ1-1	-	TRBV5-1